The entry below describes one TCR beta chain. Its target is unknown. Naive CD45RA+ and memory CD45RA-negative subsets were split from CD4+ cells. The sample belongs to a study of shared clonotypes between healthy human individuals. The test was conducted at deep level. Measured with immunoSEQ multiplex PCR; TCRdb has only the in-frame clones, and not every one. The sample holds about 960,000 clones; 76% are singletons and the top ten take over 1.3%. Study conclusions and caveats: Several donors held about 5% of naive CD4 clonotypes in common.

The CDR3 extends over 13 amino acids. CDR1 GTSNPN and CDR2 SVGIG come from the germline V gene (reference sequence). V trimming: 4 bases; J trimming: 4 bases; junction bases outside the gene matches: 6. This receptor was identified in a man aged 18 to 30 in good health. The material sequenced was memory CD4+ T cells sorted from blood. Stated subset: CD45RA-negative fraction. The V and J genes are TRBV30 and TRBJ1-2; the match to TRBD1 covers 7 bases. The CDR3 region is CAWNGDRVYGYTF. DNA for the CDR3: TGTGCCTGGAATGGTGACAGGGTCTATGGCTACACCTTC. The variable domain in full, with the rest retrieved from reference TRBV30 and TRBJ1-2, is SQTIHQWPATLVQPVGSPLSLECTVEGTSNPNLYWYRQAAGRGLQLLFYSVGIGQISSEVPQNLSASRPQDRQFILSSKKLLLSDSGFYLCAWNGDRVYGYTFGSGTRLTVV.